The rows below give T cell receptor beta chains drawn from one sample of a study of neurological immune-mediated disorders. TCRdb re-analysed the 5' RACE reads in MiXCR, keeping a single row per CDR3 protein. This sample carries 35,000 to 45,000 distinct CDR3 sequences, under 4% of them seen once, and the ten largest clones take around 7.7%. Sequencing was performed on PBMCs. All receptors derive from a woman aged 55-75 years with multiple sclerosis. Each CDR3 is given with its conserved first and last residue. D genes are given only for firm matches. The size of a clone is reported for some rows only, either as once, few or many, or as a class for expanded clones.

d_call,j_call,clone_size,v_call,cdr3_aa,cdr3_nt
NA,TRBJ2-1,many,TRBV7-2,CASSPGTGYNEQFF,TGTGCCAGCAGCCCCGGGACGGGCTACAATGAGCAGTTCTTC
TRBD1,TRBJ2-6,few,TRBV5-1,CASSGQGFPSGANVLTF,TGCGCCAGCTCGGGACAGGGGTTCCCCTCTGGGGCCAACGTCCTGACTTTC
NA,TRBJ2-3,many,TRBV6-6,CASSYSGTSTDTQYF,TGTGCCAGCAGTTACTCGGGGACCAGCACAGATACGCAGTATTTT
NA,TRBJ1-5,many,TRBV10-1,CASRTSNQPQHF,TGCGCCAGCAGGACGAGCAATCAGCCCCAGCATTTT
NA,TRBJ2-2,many,TRBV11-3,CASSLVATGELFF,TGTGCCAGCAGCTTAGTGGCCACCGGGGAGCTGTTTTTT
NA,TRBJ1-6,NA,TRBV5-1,CASSPSGTERSTLNF,TGCGCCAGCAGCCCGTCCGGGACGGAGCGATCGACCCTCAACTTT
TRBD1,TRBJ2-6,many,TRBV5-1,CASSSQGVSSGANVLTF,TGCGCCAGCAGCTCTCAGGGGGTGAGCTCTGGGGCCAACGTCCTGACTTTC
NA,TRBJ2-3,many,TRBV30,CAWSTDRPVVDTQYF,TGTGCCTGGAGTACCGACCGTCCTGTGGTGGATACGCAGTATTTT
NA,TRBJ2-7,NA,TRBV6-5,CVIYTLGPSYEQYF,TGTGTCATCTATACACTGGGACCCTCCTACGAGCAGTACTTC
TRBD2,TRBJ2-1,many,TRBV20-1,CSARDLTSGGVYNEQFF,TGCAGTGCTAGAGATCTAACTAGCGGGGGGGTTTACAATGAGCAGTTCTTC
NA,TRBJ2-5,many,TRBV20-1,CSARGHLQETQYF,TGCAGTGCTAGGGGACACCTCCAAGAGACCCAGTACTTC
NA,TRBJ1-5,many,TRBV12-3/TRBV12-4,CASSLIQGGGQPQHF,TGTGCCAGCAGTTTAATCCAGGGCGGAGGTCAGCCCCAGCATTTT
NA,TRBJ2-7,many,TRBV6-2/TRBV6-3,CASSPAASYEQYF,TGTGCCAGCAGTCCGGCGGCGTCCTACGAGCAGTACTTC
NA,TRBJ1-4,many,TRBV20-1,CSARGSTPAEGEKLFF,TGCAGTGCTAGAGGGTCGACTCCTGCAGAGGGTGAAAAACTGTTTTTT
NA,TRBJ2-3,few,TRBV20-1,CSARPGGPSTDTQYF,TGCAGTGCTAGACCTGGCGGACCCAGCACAGATACGCAGTATTTT
TRBD2,TRBJ2-1,many,TRBV9,CASSTGLAGGSYNEQFF,TGTGCCAGCAGCACGGGACTAGCGGGGGGTTCCTACAATGAGCAGTTCTTC
NA,TRBJ2-2,many,TRBV6-2/TRBV6-3,CASRGQELFF,TGTGCCAGCAGGGGACAGGAGCTGTTTTTT
NA,TRBJ1-1,many,TRBV28,CASNRPGRNTEAFF,TGTGCCAGCAATCGGCCAGGGCGCAACACTGAAGCTTTCTTT
NA,TRBJ1-5,many,TRBV19,CASILRVEGNQPQHF,TGTGCCAGTATTCTCAGGGTTGAGGGCAATCAGCCCCAGCATTTT
NA,TRBJ1-2,many,TRBV12-3/TRBV12-4,CASSVSSSYGYTF,TGTGCCAGCAGTGTCAGCTCCTCCTATGGCTACACCTTC
NA,TRBJ1-6,many,TRBV20-1,CSTNPQGVTYNSPLHF,TGCAGTACAAACCCCCAAGGGGTAACCTATAATTCACCCCTCCACTTT
TRBD1,TRBJ2-2,many,TRBV28,CASSYPSQGVKNTGELFF,TGTGCCAGCAGTTACCCTTCCCAGGGGGTTAAGAACACCGGGGAGCTGTTTTTT
TRBD1,TRBJ1-1,many,TRBV14,CASSRLHWTGDPNTEAFF,TGTGCCAGCAGCCGACTACATTGGACAGGAGATCCGAACACTGAAGCTTTCTTT
NA,TRBJ1-1,many,TRBV27,CASSSPEGYSGTEAFF,TGTGCCAGCAGTTCCCCCGAGGGCTACAGTGGGACTGAAGCTTTCTTT
TRBD1,TRBJ2-6,medium-sized,TRBV5-1,CASSFGQGSSGANVLTF,TGCGCCAGCAGCTTCGGACAGGGGAGCTCTGGGGCCAACGTCCTGACTTTC
TRBD1,TRBJ1-2,many,TRBV6-1,CASRRQGDYGYTF,TGTGCCAGCAGACGACAGGGCGACTATGGCTACACCTTC
NA,TRBJ1-4,many,TRBV4-1,CASSQPYEKLFF,TGCGCCAGCAGCCAACCGTACGAAAAACTGTTTTTT
NA,TRBJ1-1,many,TRBV20-1,CSAPRAFF,TGCAGTGCTCCGCGGGCTTTCTTT
NA,TRBJ2-3,many,TRBV3-1,CASSPWGATDTQYF,TGTGCCAGCAGTCCCTGGGGAGCCACAGATACGCAGTATTTT
TRBD1,TRBJ2-7,many,TRBV7-6,CASSLAPGQGASVQYF,TGTGCCAGCAGCTTAGCTCCGGGACAGGGGGCTTCGGTGCAGTACTTC
NA,TRBJ1-3,many,TRBV12-3/TRBV12-4,CASSSVGNTIYF,TGTGCCAGCAGCTCGGTGGGAAACACCATATATTTT
NA,TRBJ2-1,many,TRBV7-6,CAAGGGGGGSEQFF,TGTGCCGCCGGTGGTGGGGGAGGGGGCAGTGAGCAGTTCTTC
TRBD1,TRBJ2-7,many,TRBV5-1,CASSFGRDRQTYEQYF,TGCGCCAGCAGCTTTGGAAGGGACAGGCAGACCTACGAGCAGTACTTC
NA,TRBJ1-2,many,TRBV12-3/TRBV12-4,CASSPYSRATNYGYTF,TGTGCCAGCAGTCCTTACTCCAGGGCAACTAACTATGGCTACACCTTC
TRBD1,TRBJ2-2,many,TRBV5-1,CASSLLQGWGANTGELFF,TGCGCCAGCAGCTTGCTACAGGGGTGGGGCGCGAACACCGGGGAGCTGTTTTTT
TRBD1,TRBJ2-7,NA,TRBV18,CASSTGQTYEQYF,TGTGCCAGCTCAACGGGACAGACCTACGAGCAGTACTTC
TRBD1,TRBJ2-7,many,TRBV20-1,CSARYDRVVYEQYF,TGCAGTGCTAGATACGACAGGGTGGTCTACGAGCAGTACTTC
NA,TRBJ2-6,many,TRBV7-9,CASRPNIGSGANVLTF,TGTGCCAGCAGACCTAACATAGGCTCTGGGGCCAACGTCCTGACTTTC
NA,TRBJ2-2,many,TRBV12-3/TRBV12-4,CASTIGASSITGELFF,TGTGCCAGCACCATTGGTGCCTCTAGCATAACCGGGGAGCTGTTTTTT
TRBD1,TRBJ1-1,many,TRBV6-5,CASRSRTGRFGTEAFF,TGTGCCAGCAGGTCACGGACAGGGAGGTTTGGTACTGAAGCTTTCTTT
NA,TRBJ1-5,many,TRBV20-1,CSAILDSFNQPQHF,TGCAGTGCTATCCTAGACAGCTTCAATCAGCCCCAGCATTTT
NA,TRBJ2-7,many,TRBV18,CASSKDHYEQYF,TGTGCCAGCTCAAAAGACCACTACGAGCAGTACTTC
TRBD1,TRBJ2-7,many,TRBV12-3/TRBV12-4,CASSLSGTGGYEQYF,TGTGCCAGCAGTTTAAGTGGGACAGGGGGCTACGAGCAGTACTTC
NA,TRBJ1-1,many,TRBV5-1,CASSFNTANTEAFF,TGCGCCAGCAGCTTTAATACAGCGAACACTGAAGCTTTCTTT
NA,TRBJ2-5,many,TRBV9,CASSVEGPQETQYF,TGTGCCAGCAGCGTAGAAGGCCCCCAAGAGACCCAGTACTTC
NA,TRBJ1-6,many,TRBV20-1,CSARVLGGADSPLHF,TGCAGTGCTAGAGTCCTTGGGGGGGCGGATTCACCCCTCCACTTT
NA,TRBJ2-7,few,TRBV10-3,CAISDNYEQYF,TGTGCCATCAGTGATAACTACGAGCAGTACTTC
NA,TRBJ2-1,NA,TRBV6-5,CASSYLIGKAYNEEFF,TGTGCCAGCAGTTACCTAATCGGAAAGGCTTACAATGAGGAGTTCTTC
NA,TRBJ2-2,many,TRBV20-1,CSARVNPGRSTGELFF,TGCAGTGCTAGAGTTAATCCAGGTCGTAGCACCGGGGAGCTGTTTTTT
NA,TRBJ2-1,many,TRBV20-1,CSARSPLGQEQFF,TGCAGTGCTAGAAGTCCTTTGGGGCAGGAGCAGTTCTTC
NA,TRBJ1-5,many,TRBV3-1,CASSHPVFMGQPQHF,TGTGCCAGCAGCCATCCCGTTTTCATGGGGCAGCCCCAGCATTTT
NA,TRBJ1-2,many,TRBV20-1,CSAPQGISGYTF,TGCAGTGCGCCACAGGGTATCTCTGGCTACACCTTC
NA,TRBJ1-4,many,TRBV20-1,CSARESDEKLFF,TGCAGTGCTAGAGAGTCGGATGAAAAACTGTTTTTT
NA,TRBJ2-6,many,TRBV12-3/TRBV12-4,CASSSPGPSPPGANVLTF,TGTGCCAGCAGTTCTCCGGGACCGTCTCCCCCTGGGGCCAACGTCCTGACTTTC
NA,TRBJ1-5,many,TRBV3-1,CASSQGRRDNQPQHF,TGTGCCAGCAGCCAAGGCAGACGGGACAATCAGCCCCAGCATTTT